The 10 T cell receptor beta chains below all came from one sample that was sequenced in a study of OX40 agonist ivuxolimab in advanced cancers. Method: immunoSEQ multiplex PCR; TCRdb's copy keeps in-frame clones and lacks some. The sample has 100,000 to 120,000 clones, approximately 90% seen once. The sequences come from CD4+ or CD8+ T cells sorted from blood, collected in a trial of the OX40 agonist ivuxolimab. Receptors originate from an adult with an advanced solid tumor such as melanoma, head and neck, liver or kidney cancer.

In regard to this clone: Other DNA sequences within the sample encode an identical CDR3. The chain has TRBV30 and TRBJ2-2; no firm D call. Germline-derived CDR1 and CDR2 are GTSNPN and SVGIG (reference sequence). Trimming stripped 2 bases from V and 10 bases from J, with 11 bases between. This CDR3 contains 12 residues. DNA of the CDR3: TGTGCCTGGAGTCCTGTCTGGGAGGAGCTGTTTTTT. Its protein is CAWSPVWEELFF. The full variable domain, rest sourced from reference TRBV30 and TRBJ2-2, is SQTIHQWPATLVQPVGSPLSLECTVEGTSNPNLYWYRQAAGRGLQLLFYSVGIGQISSEVPQNLSASRPQDRQFILSSKKLLLSDSGFYLCAWSPVWEELFFGEGSRLTVL.

The CDR3 nucleotides are TGTGCCAGCAGTTCCCCCTCTATCAGCTCTGGGGCCAACGTCCTGACTTTC. This sequence encodes CASSSPSISSGANVLTF. V usage is TRBV28 and J usage is TRBJ2-6, with unresolved D. Germline assignment: CDR1 MDHEN and CDR2 SYDVKM. Trimming took off 4 bases at V and 0 bases at J, with 13 bases between the two ends. This CDR3 region has 17 residues.

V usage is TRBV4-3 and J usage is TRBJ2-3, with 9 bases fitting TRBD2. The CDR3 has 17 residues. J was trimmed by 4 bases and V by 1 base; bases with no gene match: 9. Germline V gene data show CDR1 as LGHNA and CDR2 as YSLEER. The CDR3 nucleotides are TGCGCCAGCAGCCAAGCGGCTAGCGGGGTTCGTTCAGATACGCAGTATTTT. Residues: CASSQAASGVRSDTQYF.

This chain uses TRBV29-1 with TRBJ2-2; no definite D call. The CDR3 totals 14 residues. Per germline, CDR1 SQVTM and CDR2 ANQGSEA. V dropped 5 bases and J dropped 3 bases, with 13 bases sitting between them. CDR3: CSVCLGPDTGELFF. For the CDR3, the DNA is TGCAGCGTTTGTCTAGGGCCGGACACCGGGGAGCTGTTTTTT.

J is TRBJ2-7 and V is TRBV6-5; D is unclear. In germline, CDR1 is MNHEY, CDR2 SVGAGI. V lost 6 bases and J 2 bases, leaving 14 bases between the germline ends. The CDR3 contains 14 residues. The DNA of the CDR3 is TGTGCCAGCAGCCAAGGACGGTGGGCCTACGAGCAGTACTTC. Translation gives CASSQGRWAYEQYF.

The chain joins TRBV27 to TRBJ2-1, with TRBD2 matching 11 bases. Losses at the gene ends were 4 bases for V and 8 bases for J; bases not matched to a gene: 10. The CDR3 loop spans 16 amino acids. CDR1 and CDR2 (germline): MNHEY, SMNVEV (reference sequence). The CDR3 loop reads CASSYSGGVGVDEQFF. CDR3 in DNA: TGTGCCAGCAGTTATAGCGGGGGGGTTGGAGTGGATGAGCAGTTCTTC.

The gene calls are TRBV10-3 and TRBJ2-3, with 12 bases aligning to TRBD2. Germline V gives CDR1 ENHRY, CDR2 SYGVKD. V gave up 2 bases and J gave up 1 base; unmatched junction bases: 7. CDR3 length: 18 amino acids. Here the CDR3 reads CAISELAGGSIGTDTQYF. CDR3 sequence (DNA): TGTGCCATCAGTGAGCTAGCGGGGGGGAGTATAGGCACAGATACGCAGTATTTT.

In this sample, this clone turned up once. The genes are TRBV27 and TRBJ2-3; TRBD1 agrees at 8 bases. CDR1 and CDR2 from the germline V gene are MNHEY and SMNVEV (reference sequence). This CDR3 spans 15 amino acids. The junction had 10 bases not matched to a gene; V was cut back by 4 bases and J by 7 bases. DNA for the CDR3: TGTGCCAGCAGTTCGTACCGGGACAGGCATAATACGCAGTATTTT. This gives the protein CASSSYRDRHNTQYF.

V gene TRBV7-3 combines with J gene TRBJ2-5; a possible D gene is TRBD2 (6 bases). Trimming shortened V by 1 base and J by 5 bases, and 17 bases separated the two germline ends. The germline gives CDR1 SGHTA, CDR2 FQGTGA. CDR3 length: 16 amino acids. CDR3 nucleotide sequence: TGTGCCAGCAGCTTAAGGAGGGCTGGGCCGGGGGAGACCCAGTACTTC. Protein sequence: CASSLRRAGPGETQYF.

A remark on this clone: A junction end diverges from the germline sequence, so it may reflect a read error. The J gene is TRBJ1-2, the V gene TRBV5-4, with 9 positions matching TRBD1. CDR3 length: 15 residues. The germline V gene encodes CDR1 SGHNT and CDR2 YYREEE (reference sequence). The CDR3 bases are TGTGCCAGCAGCTCTCCCGGGACAGGGAACTATAGCTACACCTTC. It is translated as CASSSPGTGNYSYTF.